This T cell receptor beta chain was captured by sequencing in a study of T-cell reconstitution after alpha-beta-depleted transplantation in children. A single count supports this clonotype. Germline CDR1 and CDR2: DFQATT and SNEGSKA (reference sequence). The CDR3 length is 13 residues. V shed 5 bases and J shed 5 bases, with 12 bases lying between them. The library targeted TCRbeta and was prepared with unique molecular identifiers. TCRdb ran MiXCR on the PCR reads and lists one entry per CDR3 protein. The sample includes about 980,000 distinct CDR3 sequences, roughly 29% of them seen just once. The chain recombines TRBV20-1 with TRBJ2-2; no clear D. Sequences were derived from PBMCs, mostly from graft donor cells, sampled 360 days after TCRalphabeta/CD19-depleted stem cell transplant. The TCR comes from a boy under two years old who had a stem cell transplant for SCID, so the T cells may come from the graft donor. The chain's CDR3 is CSAPSAYTGELFF. DNA for the CDR3: TGCAGTGCTCCCTCCGCCTATACCGGGGAGCTGTTTTTT.